The 18 T cell receptor beta chains listed next were all sequenced from one sample in a study of OX40 agonist ivuxolimab in advanced cancers. The repertoire was sequenced with immunoSEQ multiplex PCR; TCRdb's copy has only in-frame clones and lacks some. The data hold some 70,000 clones, with around 87% observed a single time. The material was CD4+ or CD8+ T cells sorted from blood, obtained in a trial of the OX40 agonist ivuxolimab. The receptors were gathered from an adult with an advanced solid tumor such as melanoma, head and neck, liver or kidney cancer.

The genes are TRBV6-5 and TRBJ1-5, with 8 nucleotides matching TRBD1. This CDR3 is 14 amino acids long. V shed 6 bases, J shed 4 bases, and the junction held 5 bases outside the gene matches. The germline V gene encodes CDR1 MNHEY and CDR2 SVGAGI. The CDR3 coding sequence is TGTGCCAGCAGGCGGACAGGGCGTAATCAGCCCCAGCATTTT. As protein: CASRRTGRNQPQHF.

The chain recombines TRBV28 with TRBJ2-1; TRBD1 or TRBD2 may be the D gene (5 bases each). Trimming removed 4 bases from V and 1 base from J, with 14 bases in between. The length of the CDR3 is 16 residues. Germline V gives CDR1 MDHEN, CDR2 SYDVKM. The CDR3 bases are TGTGCCAGCAGTTCAGCCCGGGGCCGATCCTACAATGAGCAGTTCTTC. As protein: CASSSARGRSYNEQFF.

This chain connects TRBV7-2 to TRBJ2-2, with 7 nucleotides matching TRBD2. J was trimmed by 3 bases and V by 5 bases; bases with no gene match: 3. The CDR3 contains 14 residues. CDR1 and CDR2 from the germline V gene are SGHTA and FQGNSA. The CDR3 protein is CASSRTRDTGELFF. CDR3 in DNA: TGTGCCAGCAGCCGGACTAGAGACACCGGGGAGCTGTTTTTT.

The sample holds a few counts of this clone. V and J are TRBV19 and TRBJ1-5, with 9 positions matching TRBD1. The ends lost 6 bases at V and 1 base at J; junction bases unmatched: 7. Germline V gives CDR1 LNHDA, CDR2 SQIVND (reference sequence). The CDR3 covers 16 residues. CDR3 nucleotides: TGTGCCAGTAGACCTGTGGACAGGGGCAGCAATCAGCCCCAGCATTTT. This codes for CASRPVDRGSNQPQHF.

This rearrangement joins TRBV29-1 to TRBJ1-3; tentatively, D is TRBD1 (5 bases). Germline CDR1 SQVTM, CDR2 ANQGSEA. The CDR3 is 12 residues long. Trimming took 6 bases from V and 2 from J, leaving 8 bases between them. The CDR3 is CSVRTTGNTIYF. In nucleotides, the CDR3 is TGCAGCGTCCGGACAACTGGAAACACCATATATTTT.

Only one count was recorded for this clone. The chain employs TRBV13 and TRBJ1-3, with unresolved D. The CDR3 length is 15 residues. Trimming removed 8 bases at V and 0 bases at J, with 14 bases between. Germline values: CDR1 PRHDT, CDR2 FYEKMQ (reference sequence). The CDR3 nucleotides read TGTGCCAGCGGTTCAAAGGAGCTCTCTGGAAACACCATATATTTT. Protein product: CASGSKELSGNTIYF.

The chain carries TRBV7-8 and TRBJ1-5; no clear D. The length of the CDR3 is 14 residues. Trimming shortened V by 1 base and J by 9 bases, and 13 bases separated the two germline ends. CDR1 and CDR2 (germline): SGHVS, FQNEAQ. The CDR3 protein is CASSLGQMAGPQHF. CDR3 nucleotides: TGTGCCAGCAGCTTAGGGCAGATGGCCGGGCCCCAGCATTTT.

The chain carries TRBV6-6 and TRBJ1-5; the D gene is possibly TRBD1 (6 bases). Per the germline V gene, CDR1 is MNHNY and CDR2 is SVGAGI (reference sequence). Trimming removed 6 bases at V and 3 bases at J, with 15 bases between. The CDR3 has 15 residues. The chain's CDR3 is CASSPQDRNNQPQHF. CDR3 nucleotide sequence: TGTGCCAGCAGCCCGCAGGACAGAAACAATCAGCCCCAGCATTTT.

The J gene is TRBJ2-1, the V gene TRBV28; 10 bases map to TRBD2. Losses at the gene ends were 7 bases for V and 5 bases for J; bases not matched to a gene: 11. The germline CDR1 and CDR2 sequences are MDHEN and SYDVKM. The CDR3 consists of 16 residues. The CDR3 DNA follows: TGTGCCAGCACCTTTAGCGGGAGGATAAGAAACAATGAGCAGTTCTTC. This translates into CASTFSGRIRNNEQFF.

The table lists this clone with a count of one. As DNA, the CDR3 is TGTGCCAGCTCACGGGGGGCGCCGGCTAATGAAAAACTGTTTTTT. Amino acids: CASSRGAPANEKLFF. The chain carries TRBV18 and TRBJ1-4, with D possibly matching TRBD1 (6 bases). Germline CDR1 KGHSH, CDR2 LQKENI. CDR3 length equals 15 residues. Trimming removed 4 bases from V and 3 bases from J, with 12 bases in between.

The rearrangement links TRBV5-4 to TRBJ2-4; TRBD1 agrees at 7 bases. Unmatched junction bases numbered 6, after V lost 4 bases and J lost 2 bases. Germline V CDR1 and CDR2: SGHNT, YYREEE (reference sequence). There are 15 residues in the CDR3. The CDR3 sequence is CASSPGQATKNIQYF. CDR3 DNA: TGTGCCAGCAGCCCAGGACAGGCCACCAAAAACATTCAGTACTTC.

The genes are TRBV19 and TRBJ1-1; a weak D match, TRBD1 (6 bases). This CDR3 has 14 residues. CDR1 LNHDA and CDR2 SQIVND come from the germline V gene (reference sequence). V was trimmed by 3 bases and J by 1 base, leaving 9 bases between them. This CDR3 reads CASSMTGQNTEAFF. CDR3 DNA: TGTGCCAGTAGTATGACAGGACAGAACACTGAAGCTTTCTTT.

This chain links TRBV6-1 with TRBJ1-2, with 9 bases lining up with TRBD1. Germline CDR1 reads MNHNS; CDR2 reads SASEGT. Losses at the gene ends were 6 bases for V and 2 bases for J; bases not matched to a gene: 4. This CDR3 is built from 14 residues. The CDR3 loop reads CASSPGQGNYGYTF. The CDR3 nucleotides are TGTGCCAGCAGCCCGGGACAGGGAAACTATGGCTACACCTTC.

CDR3 sequence: CASRYTGKNTGELFF. CDR3 nucleotide sequence: TGCGCCAGCCGATATACAGGGAAGAACACCGGGGAGCTGTTTTTT. The gene calls are TRBV10-2 and TRBJ2-2; the D gene is possibly TRBD1 (6 bases). The CDR3 extends over 15 amino acids. V was clipped by 8 bases and J by 1 base, with 14 bases between them. Germline values: CDR1 WSHSY, CDR2 SAAADI.

V gene TRBV5-1 combines with J gene TRBJ2-1, with a tentative D call TRBD2 (6 bases). The germline CDR1 and CDR2 sequences are SGHRS and YFSETQ. Trimming cost V 0 bases and J 3 bases, with 10 bases left between them. The CDR3 consists of 15 residues. The CDR3 here is CASSLVAESYNEQFF. The CDR3 DNA reads as TGCGCCAGCAGCTTGGTAGCGGAGAGCTACAATGAGCAGTTCTTC.

The chain uses TRBV5-4 and TRBJ1-2, with D uncertain. Per germline, CDR1 SGHNT and CDR2 YYREEE (reference sequence). The CDR3 contains 15 residues. Trimming pared 3 bases from V and 0 bases from J, leaving 12 bases between. The CDR3 coding sequence is TGTGCCAGCAGCTCCGTCGTTCAAGCTAACTATGGCTACACCTTC. Translating gives CASSSVVQANYGYTF. Supplemented by reference TRBV5-4 and TRBJ1-2, the full variable domain reads ETGVTQSPTHLIKTRGQQVTLRCSSQSGHNTVSWYQQALGQGPQFIFQYYREEENGRGNFPPRFSGLQFPNYSSELNVNALELDDSALYLCASSSVVQANYGYTFGSGTRLTVV.

The sample holds a few counts of this clone. The chain joins TRBV5-1 to TRBJ2-5, with 9 bases identical to TRBD2. This CDR3 is built from 16 residues. V lost 2 bases to trimming and J lost 5 bases; unmatched junction nucleotides: 10. Per the germline V gene, CDR1 is SGHRS and CDR2 is YFSETQ. The CDR3 DNA follows: TGCGCCAGCAGCTTATTAGCGGGAGTTGCGGGGGAGACCCAGTACTTC. As protein: CASSLLAGVAGETQYF.

The J gene is TRBJ1-1, the V gene TRBV5-5, with a tentative D call TRBD1 (6 bases). V shed 4 bases and J shed 3 bases, with 16 bases lying between them. The CDR3 sequence is 15 residues long. The germline gives CDR1 SGHKS, CDR2 YYEKEE (reference sequence). DNA of the CDR3: TGTGCCAGCAGCGCGAGGCAGGGGTGGGACACTGAAGCTTTCTTT. Translated, it gives CASSARQGWDTEAFF. The complete variable domain, with remaining parts taken from reference TRBV5-5 and TRBJ1-1, reads DAGVTQSPTHLIKTRGQQVTLRCSPISGHKSVSWYQQVLGQGPQFIFQYYEKEERGRGNFPDRFSARQFPNYSSELNVNALLLGDSALYLCASSARQGWDTEAFFGQGTRLTVV.